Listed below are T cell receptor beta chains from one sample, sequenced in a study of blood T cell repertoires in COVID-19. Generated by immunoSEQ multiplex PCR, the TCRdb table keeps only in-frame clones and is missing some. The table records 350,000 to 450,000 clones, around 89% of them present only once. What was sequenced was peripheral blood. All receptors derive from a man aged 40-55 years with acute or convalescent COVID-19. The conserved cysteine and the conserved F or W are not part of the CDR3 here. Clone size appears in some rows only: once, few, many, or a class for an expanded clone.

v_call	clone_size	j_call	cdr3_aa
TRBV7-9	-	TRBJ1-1	AISPGDRAAF
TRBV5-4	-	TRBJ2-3	ASTGKTSDTQY
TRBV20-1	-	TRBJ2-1	SVTAYNEQF
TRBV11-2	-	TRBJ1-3	ASSLFPATEGY
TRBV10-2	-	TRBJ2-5	ASSFGLAGGQETQY
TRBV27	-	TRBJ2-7	ASSWTGAESSYEQY
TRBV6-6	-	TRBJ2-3	ASSYYRGPGTDTQY
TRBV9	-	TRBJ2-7	ASNPLGQGGTYEQY
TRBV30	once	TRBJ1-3	AWSGGSGNTIY
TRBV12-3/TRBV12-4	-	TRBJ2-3	ASSWTSGGTQY
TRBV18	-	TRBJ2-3	ASGTGTGLDTQY
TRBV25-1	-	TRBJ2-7	ASSGASYEQY
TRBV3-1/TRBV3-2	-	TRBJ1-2	ASSQYPGGGFGYT
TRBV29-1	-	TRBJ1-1	SVAGVRTGAVEAF
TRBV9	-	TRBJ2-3	ASSEGAGWDTDTQY
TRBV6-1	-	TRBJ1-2	ASSEIITEPDGYT
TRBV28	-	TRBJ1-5	ASSLYNAVPQH
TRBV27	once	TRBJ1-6	ASSFRGTESPLH
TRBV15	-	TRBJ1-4	ATSSRTDREKLF
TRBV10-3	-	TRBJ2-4	AISENEETFFSKNIQY
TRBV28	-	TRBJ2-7	ASSPNNRVSYEQY
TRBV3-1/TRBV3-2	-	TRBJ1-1	ASSQDRRIATNTEAF
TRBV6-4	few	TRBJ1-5	ASSIQGLRPQH
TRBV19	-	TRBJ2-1	ASSILGLAENNEQF
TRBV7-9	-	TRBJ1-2	ASSHPGQANYGYT
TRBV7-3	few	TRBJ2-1	ASSFAGTFGNNEQF
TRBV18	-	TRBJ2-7	ASSPGTGVSREQY
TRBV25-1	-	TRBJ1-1	ASSEYNRGEAF
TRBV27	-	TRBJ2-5	ASSGDRGAWEETQY
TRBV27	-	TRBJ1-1	ASSYRMNTEAF
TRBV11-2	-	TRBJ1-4	ASSPSSGSGNEKLF
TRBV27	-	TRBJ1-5	ASSFIGSSNQPQH
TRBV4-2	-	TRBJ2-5	ASSQIDSGRGTQY
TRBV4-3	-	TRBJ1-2	ASSQDFSGQGKDGYT
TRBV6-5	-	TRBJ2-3	ASSYRGATDTQY
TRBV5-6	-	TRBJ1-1	ASSGQGWYTEAF
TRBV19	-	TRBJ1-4	ASSMGVSGIEKLF
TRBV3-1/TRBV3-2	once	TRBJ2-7	ASSQDFWDRAFDEQY
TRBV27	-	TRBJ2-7	ASRGSGGYEQY
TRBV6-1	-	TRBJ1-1	ASSEALTGGPGTEAF